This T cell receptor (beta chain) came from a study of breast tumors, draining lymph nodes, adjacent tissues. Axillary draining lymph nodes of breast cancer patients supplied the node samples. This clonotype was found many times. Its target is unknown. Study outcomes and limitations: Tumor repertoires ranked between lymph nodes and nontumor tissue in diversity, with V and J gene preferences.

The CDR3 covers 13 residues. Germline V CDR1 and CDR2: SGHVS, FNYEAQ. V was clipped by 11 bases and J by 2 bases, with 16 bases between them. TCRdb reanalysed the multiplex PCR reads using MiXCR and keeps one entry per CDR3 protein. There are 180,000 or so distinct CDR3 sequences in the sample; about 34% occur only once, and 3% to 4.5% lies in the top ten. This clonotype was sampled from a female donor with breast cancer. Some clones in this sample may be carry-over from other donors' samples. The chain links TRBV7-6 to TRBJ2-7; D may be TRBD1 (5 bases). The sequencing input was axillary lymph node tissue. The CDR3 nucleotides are TGTGCCGTCCTCAGGACGGACACCTACGAGCAGTACTTC. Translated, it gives CAVLRTDTYEQYF. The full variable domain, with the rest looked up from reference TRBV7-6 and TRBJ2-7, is GAGVSQSPRYKVTKRGQDVALRCDPISGHVSLYWYRQALGQGPEFLTYFNYEAQQDKSGLPNDRFSAERPEGSISTLTIQRTEQRDSAMYRCAVLRTDTYEQYFGPGTRLTVT.